The rows below give T cell receptor beta chains drawn from one sample of a study of blood T cell repertoires in COVID-19. Generated by immunoSEQ multiplex PCR, the TCRdb table keeps only in-frame clones and is missing some. The data hold about 93,000 clones, with about nine tenths observed a single time. The sample comprised peripheral blood. These receptor sequences come from a man aged 50 to 60 with acute or convalescent COVID-19. CDR3s include the opening cysteine and the closing phenylalanine or tryptophan. The order of the fields is V gene, D gene, J gene, clone size, CDR3 protein, CDR3 DNA. D genes are given only for firm matches. Only some rows state a clone size, as once, few, many or a class for expanded clones.

>TRBV11-2|TRBD1|TRBJ1-6|NA
CASSLDRTGYNSPLHF
TGTGCCAGCAGCTTAGATAGGACAGGCTATAATTCACCCCTCCACTTT
>TRBV7-9|NA|TRBJ2-5|NA
CASSRDSETQYF
TGTGCCAGCAGCCGGGACTCGGAGACCCAGTACTTC
>TRBV2|NA|TRBJ1-5|NA
CASKRDTDQPQHF
TGTGCCAGCAAGCGGGACACCGATCAGCCCCAGCATTTT
>TRBV2|TRBD1|TRBJ2-5|NA
CASSEGQGDFETQYF
TGTGCCAGCAGTGAGGGACAGGGGGACTTTGAGACCCAGTACTTC
>TRBV4-1|NA|TRBJ2-1|NA
CASSPGLNEQFF
TGCGCCAGCAGCCCGGGACTCAATGAGCAGTTCTTC
>TRBV28|TRBD2|TRBJ2-1|medium-sized
CASSFMGLAFWEQFF
TGTGCCAGCAGTTTTATGGGACTAGCGTTTTGGGAGCAGTTCTTC
>TRBV5-1|TRBD1|TRBJ1-4|NA
CASRAGGSNEKLFF
TGCGCCAGCAGGGCAGGGGGAAGTAATGAAAAACTGTTTTTT
>TRBV9|NA|TRBJ1-1|few
CASSVATGRYPEAFF
TGTGCCAGCAGCGTAGCTACTGGTCGGTACCCTGAAGCTTTCTTT
>TRBV5-1|NA|TRBJ1-1|NA
CASSNRAGNTEAFF
TGCGCCAGCAGCAACAGGGCCGGGAACACTGAAGCTTTCTTT
>TRBV6-2/TRBV6-3|NA|TRBJ1-5|once
CASSYSSAAWAQHF
TGTGCCAGCAGTTACTCGTCAGCGGCCTGGGCCCAGCATTTT
>TRBV28|TRBD1|TRBJ1-1|NA
CASSLSGTGKHTEAFF
TGTGCCAGCAGTTTAAGTGGGACAGGGAAACACACTGAAGCTTTCTTT
>TRBV4-1|TRBD2|TRBJ2-2|NA
CASSQERGGSDTGELFF
TGCGCCAGCAGCCAAGAACGCGGGGGGTCCGACACCGGGGAGCTGTTTTTT
>TRBV7-2|TRBD2|TRBJ2-1|NA
CASSLGIAGGFYNEQFF
TGTGCCAGCAGCTTAGGAATAGCGGGAGGGTTCTACAATGAGCAGTTCTTC
>TRBV19|NA|TRBJ1-1|NA
CASSLDFVGGTEAFF
TGTGCCAGTAGTCTCGATTTTGTGGGGGGCACTGAAGCTTTCTTT
>TRBV7-8|TRBD2|TRBJ2-1|NA
CASSGKGTRLNEQFF
TGTGCCAGCAGCGGCAAGGGGACTAGACTCAATGAGCAGTTCTTC
>TRBV24-1|NA|TRBJ2-2|NA
CATSDAGITGELFF
TGTGCCACCAGTGATGCAGGGATCACCGGGGAGCTGTTTTTT
>TRBV25-1|NA|TRBJ1-3|NA
CASASAGTSGNTIYF
TGTGCCAGTGCCTCCGCGGGGACCTCTGGAAACACCATATATTTT
>TRBV7-2|NA|TRBJ1-5|NA
CASTTYSNQPQHF
TGTGCCAGCACCACTTATAGCAATCAGCCCCAGCATTTT
>TRBV5-6|TRBD1|TRBJ1-1|NA
CASRYRGDEAFF
TGTGCCAGCAGGTACAGGGGAGATGAAGCTTTCTTT
>TRBV7-3|TRBD1|TRBJ1-1|NA
CASSLTGDRDGGAFF
TGTGCCAGCAGCTTAACCGGGGACAGGGATGGGGGAGCTTTCTTT
>TRBV6-4|NA|TRBJ2-7|once
CARLSDSQVLSYEQYF
TGTGCCAGGCTATCGGACAGCCAAGTCCTGTCCTACGAGCAGTACTTC
>TRBV19|TRBD1|TRBJ1-4|NA
CASSIGGQGPNEKLFF
TGTGCCAGTAGTATCGGCGGACAGGGGCCGAATGAAAAACTGTTTTTT
>TRBV7-8|NA|TRBJ1-2|NA
CASSLFRGRINYGYTF
TGTGCCAGCAGCTTATTCAGGGGCAGGATAAACTATGGCTACACCTTC
>TRBV29-1|TRBD1|TRBJ2-5|NA
CSVGRTGAGETQYF
TGCAGCGTCGGCCGGACAGGGGCGGGAGAGACCCAGTACTTC
>TRBV6-1|NA|TRBJ1-1|once
CASSTGQNTEAFF
TGTGCCAGCAGTACGGGACAGAACACTGAAGCTTTCTTT
>TRBV3-1/TRBV3-2|TRBD1|TRBJ1-3|NA
CASSRIQGGSGNTIYF
TGTGCCAGCAGCAGAATACAGGGGGGATCTGGAAACACCATATATTTT
>TRBV27|NA|TRBJ2-2|NA
CASSPTRTGELFF
TGTGCCAGCAGCCCAACTAGGACCGGGGAGCTGTTTTTT
>TRBV4-1|NA|TRBJ2-5|NA
CASSLSTGNQETQYF
TGCGCCAGCAGCCTCTCAACAGGCAATCAAGAGACCCAGTACTTC
>TRBV7-9|NA|TRBJ1-1|NA
CASSLGEGTEAFF
TGTGCCAGCAGCTTGGGGGAGGGCACTGAAGCTTTCTTT
>TRBV9|TRBD1|TRBJ1-6|NA
CASSETGRNSPLHF
TGTGCCAGCAGCGAGACAGGGCGTAATTCACCCCTCCACTTT
>TRBV5-4|TRBD2|TRBJ2-1|NA
CASRLRLAGDEQFF
TGTGCCAGCAGGTTGAGGCTAGCGGGAGATGAGCAGTTCTTC
>TRBV7-9|TRBD2|TRBJ2-5|NA
CASSPRLAGGQETQYF
TGTGCCAGCAGCCCCCGACTAGCGGGGGGGCAAGAGACCCAGTACTTC
>TRBV30|NA|TRBJ2-5|few
CAWSPTWETQYF
TGTGCCTGGAGCCCGACTTGGGAGACCCAGTACTTC
>TRBV2|TRBD2|TRBJ2-3|NA
CASKAGGLTDTQYF
TGTGCCAGCAAGGCGGGGGGGCTTACAGATACGCAGTATTTT
>TRBV10-3|NA|TRBJ1-2|NA
CAISGPGQGNYGYTF
TGTGCCATCAGTGGGCCCGGGCAGGGGAACTATGGCTACACCTTC
>TRBV9|NA|TRBJ2-5|NA
CASSARDSQETQYF
TGTGCCAGCAGCGCTCGGGACTCTCAAGAGACCCAGTACTTC
>TRBV24-1|TRBD1|TRBJ1-2|NA
CATSDPGQGIYGYTF
TGTGCCACCAGTGACCCGGGACAGGGGATCTATGGCTACACCTTC
>TRBV25-1|NA|TRBJ1-1|NA
CASSEYPGSRAFF
TGTGCCAGCAGTGAATATCCCGGGTCTCGAGCTTTCTTT
>TRBV7-8|NA|TRBJ1-3|NA
CASSLYRVGADTIYF
TGTGCCAGCAGCTTGTACAGGGTCGGCGCGGACACCATATATTTT
>TRBV5-1|TRBD2|TRBJ2-1|NA
CASSASGQDNEQFF
TGCGCCAGCAGTGCTAGCGGGCAGGACAATGAGCAGTTCTTC
>TRBV29-1|TRBD1|TRBJ2-2|NA
CSVIRQGNTGELFF
TGCAGCGTCATCCGACAGGGTAACACCGGGGAGCTGTTTTTT
>TRBV5-1|TRBD2|TRBJ2-3|once
CASSSGLAGGNTQYF
TGCGCCAGCAGCTCGGGACTAGCGGGGGGGAATACGCAGTATTTT
>TRBV27|TRBD1|TRBJ1-1|NA
CASSEGQGRGRTEAFF
TGTGCCAGCAGTGAGGGACAGGGAAGGGGACGCACTGAAGCTTTCTTT
>TRBV2|TRBD1|TRBJ1-1|NA
CASRRGPNTEAFF
TGTGCCAGCCGCAGGGGGCCCAACACTGAAGCTTTCTTT
>TRBV19|NA|TRBJ1-5|NA
CASSIQGQMNSNQPQHF
TGTGCCAGTAGTATCCAGGGCCAAATGAATAGCAATCAGCCCCAGCATTTT